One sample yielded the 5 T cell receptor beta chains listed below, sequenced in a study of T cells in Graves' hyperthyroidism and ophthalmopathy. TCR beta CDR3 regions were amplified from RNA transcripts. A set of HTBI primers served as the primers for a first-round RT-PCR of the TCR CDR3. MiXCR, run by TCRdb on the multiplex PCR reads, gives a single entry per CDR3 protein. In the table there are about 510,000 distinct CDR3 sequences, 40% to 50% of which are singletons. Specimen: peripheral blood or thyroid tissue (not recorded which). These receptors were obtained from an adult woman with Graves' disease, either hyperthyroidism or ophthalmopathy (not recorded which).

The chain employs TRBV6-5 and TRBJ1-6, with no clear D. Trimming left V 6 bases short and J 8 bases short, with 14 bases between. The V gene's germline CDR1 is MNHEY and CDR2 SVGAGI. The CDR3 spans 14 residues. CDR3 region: CASRPHTKYSPLHF. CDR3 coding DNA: TGTGCCAGCAGGCCGCATACGAAGTATTCACCCCTCCACTTT.

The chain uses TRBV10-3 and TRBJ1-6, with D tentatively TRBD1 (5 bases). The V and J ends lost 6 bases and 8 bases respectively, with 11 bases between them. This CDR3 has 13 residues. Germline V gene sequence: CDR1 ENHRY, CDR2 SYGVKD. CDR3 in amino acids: CAIRGQGDSPLHF. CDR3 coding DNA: TGTGCCATCAGGGGCCAAGGGGATTCACCCCTCCACTTT.

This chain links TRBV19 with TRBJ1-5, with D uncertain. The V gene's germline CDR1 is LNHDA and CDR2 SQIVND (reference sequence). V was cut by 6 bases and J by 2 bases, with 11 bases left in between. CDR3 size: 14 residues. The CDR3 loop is CASSTGLGNQPQHF. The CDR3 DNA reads TGTGCCAGTAGCACCGGGCTTGGCAATCAGCCCCAGCATTTT.

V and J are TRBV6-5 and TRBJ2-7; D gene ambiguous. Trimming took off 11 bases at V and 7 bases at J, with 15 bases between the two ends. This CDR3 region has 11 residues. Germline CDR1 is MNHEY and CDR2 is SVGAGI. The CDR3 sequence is CASRPVREQYF. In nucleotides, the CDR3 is TGTGCCTCCAGACCCGTCCGGGAGCAGTACTTC.

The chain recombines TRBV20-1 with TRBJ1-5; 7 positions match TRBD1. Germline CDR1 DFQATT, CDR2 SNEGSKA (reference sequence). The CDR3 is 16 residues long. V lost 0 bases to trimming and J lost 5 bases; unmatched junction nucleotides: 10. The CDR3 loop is CSARDRDRLNDQPQHF. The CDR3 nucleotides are TGCAGTGCTAGAGATCGGGACAGACTAAACGATCAGCCCCAGCATTTT.